Listed here are 26 T cell receptor beta chains from one sample, sequenced in a study of STAT5B mutations in CD4+ large granular lymphocyte leukemia. Produced via immunoSEQ multiplex PCR; TCRdb's table is partial and in-frame only. The table lists about 46,000 clones, around 81% of them singletons. The material sequenced was CD4+ T cells from blood buffy coats. Receptors originate from a human donor in good health.

The gene calls are TRBV5-1 and TRBJ2-5; 15 bases are a match to TRBD2. The CDR3 is 16 residues long. Trimming at V came to 3 bases and at J to 5 bases, leaving 5 bases not matched to a gene. CDR1 and CDR2 (germline): SGHRS, YFSETQ. CDR3 sequence: CASSSGLAGGPETQYF. In DNA, the CDR3 is TGCGCCAGCAGCTCAGGACTAGCGGGGGGGCCGGAGACCCAGTACTTC.

The chain has TRBV4-2 and TRBJ2-5; 10 bases fit TRBD2. Unmatched junction bases numbered 7, after V lost 4 bases and J lost 2 bases. This CDR3 spans 16 amino acids. From germline, CDR1 is LGHNA and CDR2 YNFKEQ. In nucleotides, the CDR3 is TGTGCCAGCAGCCGATCTAGCGGGGGCCCTCAAGAGACCCAGTACTTC. This gives the protein CASSRSSGGPQETQYF.

In this sample, this clone turned up a few times. CDR3 amino acids: CASSRSSHEQYF. The CDR3 bases are TGTGCCAGCTCCCGGTCATCCCACGAGCAGTACTTC. This chain connects TRBV27 to TRBJ2-7; no clear D. This CDR3 is built from 12 residues. With 8 bases removed from V and 5 bases from J, the gap between germline ends came to 13 bases. The V gene's germline CDR1 is MNHEY and CDR2 SMNVEV (reference sequence).

The chain links TRBV5-4 to TRBJ2-5, with D uncertain. The CDR3 covers 12 residues. The germline V and J ends were trimmed by 1 base and 5 bases, with 6 bases remaining between them. From germline, CDR1 is SGHNT and CDR2 YYREEE (reference sequence). The CDR3 region has the DNA TGTGCCAGCAGCTTGATATCTGAGACCCAGTACTTC. This codes for CASSLISETQYF.

About this clone itself: In the same sample, other DNA sequences code for this CDR3. V usage is TRBV28 and J usage is TRBJ1-5; 7 bases align to TRBD1. The length of the CDR3 is 13 residues. Trimming took 6 bases from V and 4 from J; bases not matched to a gene: 3. Germline loops: CDR1 MDHEN, CDR2 SYDVKM. The CDR3 sequence: CASRQGINQPQHF. The CDR3 DNA reads as TGTGCCAGCAGACAGGGGATAAATCAGCCCCAGCATTTT. The complete variable domain, with remaining parts taken from reference TRBV28 and TRBJ1-5, reads DVKVTQSSRYLVKRTGEKVFLECVQDMDHENMFWYRQDPGLGLRLIYFSYDVKMKEKGDIPEGYSVSREKKERFSLILESASTNQTSMYLCASRQGINQPQHFGDGTRLSIL.

The chain recombines TRBV4-2 with TRBJ1-1, with D perhaps matching TRBD1 (6 bases). The CDR3 contains 15 residues. With 1 base removed from V and 3 bases from J, the gap between germline ends came to 12 bases. CDR1 is LGHNA and CDR2 is YNFKEQ in the germline V gene. CDR3 protein: CASSQGRGLDTEAFF. The CDR3 coding sequence is TGTGCCAGCAGCCAAGGCAGGGGATTGGACACTGAAGCTTTCTTT.

This chain's CDR3 is CASSSGTGSPVGHEQYF. The CDR3 DNA reads TGTGCCAGCAGCTCCGGGACAGGGAGCCCAGTCGGCCACGAGCAGTACTTC. The chain is built from TRBV5-6 and TRBJ2-7; 9 positions match TRBD1. There are 17 residues in the CDR3. Germline V gene lookup returns CDR1 SGHDT and CDR2 YYEEEE. V trimming: 3 bases; J trimming: 5 bases; junction bases outside the gene matches: 15.

The chain has TRBV13 and TRBJ2-7; 9 bases are shared with TRBD2. The CDR3 extends over 16 amino acids. V was clipped by 4 bases and J by 3 bases; unmatched bases: 10. Germline CDR1 and CDR2: PRHDT and FYEKMQ (reference sequence). Here the CDR3 reads CASSSKERGALYEQYF. CDR3 sequence (DNA): TGTGCCAGCAGCTCCAAGGAGCGGGGGGCCCTCTACGAGCAGTACTTC.

CDR3 sequence: CASSQMGHSYNSPLHF. CDR3 DNA sequence: TGTGCCAGCAGCCAAATGGGGCACTCCTATAATTCACCCCTCCACTTT. This chain joins TRBV7-2 and TRBJ1-6; TRBD1 might be the D (5 bases). Trimming shortened V by 5 bases and J by 0 bases, and 11 bases separated the two germline ends. The CDR3 is made up of 16 amino acids. Per the germline V gene, CDR1 is SGHTA and CDR2 is FQGNSA. Filled out from reference TRBV7-2 and TRBJ1-6, the complete variable domain reads GAGVSQSPSNKVTEKGKDVELRCDPISGHTALYWYRQSLGQGLEFLIYFQGNSAPDKSGLPSDRFSAERTGGSVSTLTIQRTQQEDSAVYLCASSQMGHSYNSPLHFGNGTRLTVT.

This chain links TRBV11-2 with TRBJ1-3; D gene uncertain. The CDR3 sequence is 14 residues long. CDR1 is SGHAT and CDR2 is FQNNGV in the germline V gene. V was cut by 6 bases and J by 0 bases, with 9 bases left in between. CDR3 protein: CASRSNTSGNTIYF. The CDR3 region has the DNA TGTGCCAGCAGATCTAATACCTCTGGAAACACCATATATTTT.

The V and J genes are TRBV18 and TRBJ2-7; TRBD2 aligns across 9 bases. This CDR3 spans 16 amino acids. V was pared by 2 bases and J by 3 bases, with 8 bases of the junction left unmatched. Per germline, CDR1 KGHSH and CDR2 LQKENI. The CDR3 loop reads CASSPNTGLAGYEQYF. DNA of the CDR3: TGTGCCAGCTCACCAAATACGGGACTAGCAGGCTACGAGCAGTACTTC. Filled out from reference TRBV18 and TRBJ2-7, the complete variable domain reads NAGVMQNPRHLVRRRGQEARLRCSPMKGHSHVYWYRQLPEEGLKFMVYLQKENIIDESGMPKERFSAEFPKEGPSILRIQQVVRGDSAAYFCASSPNTGLAGYEQYFGPGTRLTVT.

The J gene is TRBJ2-5, the V gene TRBV4-1; TRBD2 aligns across 11 bases. The CDR3 consists of 15 residues. Germline assignment: CDR1 MGHRA and CDR2 YSYEKL. J gave up 0 bases and V 5 bases, and 2 bases lay outside the gene matches. The CDR3 sequence: CASSEGLADQETQYF. The CDR3 DNA reads as TGCGCCAGCAGCGAGGGACTAGCGGACCAAGAGACCCAGTACTTC.

This chain joins TRBV7-9 and TRBJ2-4; no clear D gene. This CDR3 region has 14 residues. CDR1 is SEHNR and CDR2 is FQNEAQ in the germline V gene (reference sequence). V was pared by 1 base and J by 0 bases, with 4 bases between. CDR3 sequence reads: CASSLEVAKNIQYF. The CDR3 DNA reads as TGTGCCAGCAGCTTAGAGGTAGCCAAAAACATTCAGTACTTC.

This clone was seen just once. This chain joins TRBV28 and TRBJ2-5; the D gene is possibly TRBD2 (5 bases). Looked up from germline, CDR1 is MDHEN and CDR2 is SYDVKM. V lost 2 bases and J lost 3, with 13 bases in between. This CDR3 comprises 15 residues. The CDR3 reads CASSLRGSWKETQYF. The CDR3 nucleotides read TGTGCCAGCAGTTTACGGGGTTCTTGGAAAGAGACCCAGTACTTC. The variable domain in full, with the rest retrieved from reference TRBV28 and TRBJ2-5, is DVKVTQSSRYLVKRTGEKVFLECVQDMDHENMFWYRQDPGLGLRLIYFSYDVKMKEKGDIPEGYSVSREKKERFSLILESASTNQTSMYLCASSLRGSWKETQYFGPGTRLLVL.

The genes are TRBV25-1 and TRBJ1-2; 8 bases map to TRBD1. Germline V gene sequence: CDR1 MGHDK, CDR2 SYGVNS. The V gene end was trimmed by 5 bases and the J gene end by 0 bases; junction bases not matched to a gene: 11. This CDR3 has 17 residues. CDR3: CASSPLGQVLANYGYTF. The CDR3 coding sequence is TGTGCCAGCAGTCCGCTGGGACAGGTGCTAGCTAACTATGGCTACACCTTC.

The chain couples TRBV2 to TRBJ1-1; 7 positions agree with TRBD1. The CDR3 totals 14 residues. The germline CDR1 and CDR2 sequences are SNHLY and FYNNEI. V gave up 6 bases and J gave up 8 bases; unmatched junction bases: 12. In DNA form, the CDR3 reads TGTGCCAGCAGGAATATTAGACAGGGAGCCGAAGCTTTCTTT. It encodes CASRNIRQGAEAFF.

This clone was seen only once. The J gene is TRBJ2-7, the V gene TRBV5-4; 11 nucleotides align to TRBD1. Germline CDR1 reads SGHNT; CDR2 reads YYREEE (reference sequence). The CDR3 is made up of 15 amino acids. J lost 7 bases, V lost 5 bases, and 11 bases had no gene match. The CDR3 spells CASRLSGTGGMEQYF. Written as DNA, the CDR3 is TGTGCCAGCAGACTATCCGGGACAGGGGGTATGGAGCAGTACTTC.

V is TRBV6-1 and J is TRBJ2-1, with 7 bases fitting TRBD2. CDR1 MNHNS and CDR2 SASEGT come from the germline V gene. The CDR3 has 15 residues. With 6 bases clipped from V and 2 bases from J, the junction kept 7 bases outside the gene matches. CDR3 DNA: TGTGCCAGCAGCCCAACTAGCGCGACCTACAATGAGCAGTTCTTC. Translated: CASSPTSATYNEQFF.

The chain has TRBV5-1 and TRBJ2-1; tentative D call: TRBD2 (5 bases). CDR3 length: 16 amino acids. Germline V gene data show CDR1 as SGHRS and CDR2 as YFSETQ. V dropped 0 bases and J dropped 0 bases, with 10 bases sitting between them. The CDR3 region is CASSLASGFSYNEQFF. The CDR3 coding sequence is TGCGCCAGCAGCTTGGCGTCGGGGTTCTCCTACAATGAGCAGTTCTTC.

Written as DNA, the CDR3 is TGTGCCAGCAGCTTGGCTAGCGGGAGTCAAGGAGATACGCAGTATTTT. This sequence encodes CASSLASGSQGDTQYF. The V gene is TRBV5-4, the J gene TRBJ2-3; 10 bases map to TRBD2. The CDR3 contains 16 residues. After removal of 0 bases from V and 5 bases from J, the junction contained 6 bases not matched to a gene. Germline V gives CDR1 SGHNT, CDR2 YYREEE (reference sequence).

The chain links TRBV30 to TRBJ1-5; tentative D call: TRBD1 (6 bases). Germline assignment: CDR1 GTSNPN and CDR2 SVGIG (reference sequence). With 8 bases removed from V and 6 bases from J, the gap between germline ends came to 17 bases. The CDR3 loop spans 13 amino acids. The CDR3 DNA reads as TGTGCCGGGGGGCTGGGTGGGGGTCAGCCCCAGCATTTT. Translated: CAGGLGGGQPQHF.

This rearrangement joins TRBV6-5 to TRBJ2-7, with a weak D call TRBD2 (6 bases). CDR1 MNHEY and CDR2 SVGAGI come from the germline V gene. This CDR3 has 11 amino acids. Trimming removed 8 bases at V and 3 bases at J, with 8 bases between. Here the CDR3 DNA reads TGTGCCAGCTATAGCGGCTACGAGCAGTACTTC. Its protein product is CASYSGYEQYF.

The chain combines TRBV11-1 with TRBJ2-3; 7 bases map to TRBD2. J lost 1 base, V lost 2 bases, and 6 bases had no gene match. CDR1 is SGHAT and CDR2 is FQDESV in the germline V gene (reference sequence). There are 16 residues in the CDR3. Written as DNA, the CDR3 is TGTGCCAGCAGCTTAAAAGGCGGGGGAGGCACAGATACGCAGTATTTT. Its translation is CASSLKGGGGTDTQYF.

This clone was recorded a few times. CDR3 residues: CASSLAMGREAAGYTF. CDR3 nucleotides: TGTGCCAGCAGCTTGGCCATGGGCAGGGAGGCTGCCGGCTACACCTTC. The chain has TRBV5-4 and TRBJ1-2; weak D call: TRBD1 (5 bases). The CDR3 totals 16 residues. Looked up from germline, CDR1 is SGHNT and CDR2 is YYREEE (reference sequence). V gave up 0 bases and J gave up 8 bases, with 20 bases separating them.

In its sample, this clone was seen once. The gene calls are TRBV27 and TRBJ2-7, with TRBD1 identical over 8 bases. CDR1 and CDR2 (germline): MNHEY, SMNVEV (reference sequence). Trimming cost V 6 bases and J 3 bases; bases outside gene matches: 4. The CDR3 has 13 residues. In DNA form, the CDR3 reads TGTGCCAGCAGCCCGGGGACAGGCTACGAGCAGTACTTC. As protein: CASSPGTGYEQYF.

This clone was counted once. This rearrangement joins TRBV6-5 to TRBJ1-2, with 9 bases matching TRBD1. V lost 2 bases to trimming and J lost 4 bases; unmatched junction nucleotides: 8. The V gene's germline CDR1 is MNHEY and CDR2 SVGAGI. The CDR3 totals 16 residues. The CDR3 here is CASSYEPRQGGYGYTF. The CDR3 DNA is TGTGCCAGCAGTTACGAGCCTCGACAGGGGGGCTATGGCTACACCTTC.